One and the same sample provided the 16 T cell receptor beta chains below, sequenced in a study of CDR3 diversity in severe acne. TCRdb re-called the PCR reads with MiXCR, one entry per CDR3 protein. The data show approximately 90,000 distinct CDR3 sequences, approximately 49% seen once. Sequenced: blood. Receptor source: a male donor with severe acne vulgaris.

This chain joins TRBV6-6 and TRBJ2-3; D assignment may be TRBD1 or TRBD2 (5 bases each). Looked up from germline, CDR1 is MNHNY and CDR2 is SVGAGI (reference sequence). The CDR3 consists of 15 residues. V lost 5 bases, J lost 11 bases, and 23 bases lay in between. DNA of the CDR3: TGTGCCAGCAGTGACGCGGCAGGGACCCACAATGAGCAGTATTTT. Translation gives CASSDAAGTHNEQYF.

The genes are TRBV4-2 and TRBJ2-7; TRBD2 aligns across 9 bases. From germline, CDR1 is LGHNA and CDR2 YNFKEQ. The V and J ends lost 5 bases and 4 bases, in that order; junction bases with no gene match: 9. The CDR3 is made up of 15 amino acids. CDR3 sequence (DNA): TGTGCCAGCAGCTTAGGGCTAGCGGGAATGTACGAGCAGTACTTC. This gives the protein CASSLGLAGMYEQYF.

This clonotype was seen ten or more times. The CDR3 DNA reads TGCGCCAGCAGTGAAGGCAGGGGGCGAACTGAAGCTTTCTTT. Translating it yields CASSEGRGRTEAFF. The chain has TRBV10-1 and TRBJ1-1; 8 bases map to TRBD1. This CDR3 is 14 amino acids long. Trimming at V came to 3 bases and at J to 5 bases, leaving 5 bases not matched to a gene. The germline V gene encodes CDR1 WNHNN and CDR2 SYGVQD (reference sequence).

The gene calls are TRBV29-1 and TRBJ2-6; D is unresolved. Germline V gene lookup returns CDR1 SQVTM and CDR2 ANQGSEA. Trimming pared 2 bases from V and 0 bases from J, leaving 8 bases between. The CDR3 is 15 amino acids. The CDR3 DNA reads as TGCAGCGTTGAACTACCGGACTCTGGGGCCAACGTCCTGACTTTC. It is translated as CSVELPDSGANVLTF.

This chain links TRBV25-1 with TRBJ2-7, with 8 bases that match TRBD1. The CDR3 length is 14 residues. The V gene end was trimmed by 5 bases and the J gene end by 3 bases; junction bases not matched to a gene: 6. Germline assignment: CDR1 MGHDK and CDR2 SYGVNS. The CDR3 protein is CASSWYRGSYEQYF. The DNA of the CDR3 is TGTGCCAGCAGTTGGTACAGGGGGAGCTACGAGCAGTACTTC.

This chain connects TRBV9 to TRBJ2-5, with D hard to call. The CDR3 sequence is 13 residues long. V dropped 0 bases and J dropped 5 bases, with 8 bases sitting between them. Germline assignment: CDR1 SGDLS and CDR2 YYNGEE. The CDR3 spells CASSVDTWETQYF. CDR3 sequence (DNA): TGTGCCAGCAGCGTAGACACCTGGGAGACCCAGTACTTC.

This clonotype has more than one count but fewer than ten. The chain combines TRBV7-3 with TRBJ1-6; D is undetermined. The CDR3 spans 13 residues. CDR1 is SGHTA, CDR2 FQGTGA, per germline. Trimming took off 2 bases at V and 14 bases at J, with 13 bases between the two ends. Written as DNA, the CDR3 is TGTGCCAGCAGCTTACCCGCTAGTCTAGCCCTCCACTTT. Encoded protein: CASSLPASLALHF.

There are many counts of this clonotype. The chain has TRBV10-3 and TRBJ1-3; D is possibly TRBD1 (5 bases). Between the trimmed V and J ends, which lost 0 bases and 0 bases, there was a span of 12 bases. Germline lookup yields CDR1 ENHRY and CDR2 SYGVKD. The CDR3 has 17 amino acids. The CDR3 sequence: CAISESRPGDSGNTIYF. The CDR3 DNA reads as TGTGCCATCAGTGAGTCGAGGCCGGGGGACTCTGGAAACACCATATATTTT.

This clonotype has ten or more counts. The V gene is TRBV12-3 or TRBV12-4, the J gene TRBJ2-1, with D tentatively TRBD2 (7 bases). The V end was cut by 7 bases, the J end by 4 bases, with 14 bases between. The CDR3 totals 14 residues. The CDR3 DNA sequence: TGTGCCAGCACCTGGGGGGGCCGTTACAATGAGCAGTTCTTC. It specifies CASTWGGRYNEQFF.

The CDR3 DNA reads TGCAGTGCAGAACAGGGGGCTAGCTACGAGCAGTACTTC. Its translation: CSAEQGASYEQYF. The chain recombines TRBV20-1 with TRBJ2-7; 9 bases line up with TRBD1. J was trimmed by 3 bases and V by 6 bases; bases with no gene match: 6. CDR3 length equals 13 residues. Germline CDR1 reads DFQATT; CDR2 reads SNEGSKA (reference sequence).

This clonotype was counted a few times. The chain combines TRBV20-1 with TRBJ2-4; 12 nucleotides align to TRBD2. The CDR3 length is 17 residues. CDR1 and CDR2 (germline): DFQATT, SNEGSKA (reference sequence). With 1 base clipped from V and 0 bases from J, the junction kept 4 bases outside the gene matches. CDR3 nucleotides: TGCAGTGCTAGAGGGACTAGCGGGATTCTAGCCAAAAACATTCAGTACTTC. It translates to CSARGTSGILAKNIQYF.

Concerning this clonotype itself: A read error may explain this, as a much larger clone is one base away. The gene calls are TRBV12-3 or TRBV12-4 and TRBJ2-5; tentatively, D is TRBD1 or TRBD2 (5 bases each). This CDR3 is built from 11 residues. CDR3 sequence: CASSLGGTPYF. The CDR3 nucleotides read TGTGCCAGCAGTTTAGGGGGGACCCCGTACTTC.

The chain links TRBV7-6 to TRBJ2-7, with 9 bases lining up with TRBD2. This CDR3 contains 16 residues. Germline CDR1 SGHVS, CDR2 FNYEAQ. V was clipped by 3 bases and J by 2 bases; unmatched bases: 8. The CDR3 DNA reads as TGTGCCAGCAGCTTTACCGGGACTAGCCGCACCTACGAGCAGTACTTC. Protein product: CASSFTGTSRTYEQYF.

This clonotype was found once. This CDR3 is CAISAGGLAGGQETQYF. The CDR3 coding sequence is TGTGCCATCAGTGCAGGAGGACTAGCGGGAGGACAGGAGACCCAGTACTTC. The chain couples TRBV10-3 to TRBJ2-5; TRBD2 aligns across 14 bases. Trimming took 4 bases from V and 5 from J; bases not matched to a gene: 9. CDR3 size: 17 residues. Germline CDR1 reads ENHRY; CDR2 reads SYGVKD.

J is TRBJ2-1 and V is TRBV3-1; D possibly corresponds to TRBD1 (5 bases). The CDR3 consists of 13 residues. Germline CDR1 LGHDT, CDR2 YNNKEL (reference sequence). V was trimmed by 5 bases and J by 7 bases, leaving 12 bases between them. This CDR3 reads CASSYFQGNEQFF. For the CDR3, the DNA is TGTGCCAGCAGCTACTTCCAGGGTAATGAGCAGTTCTTC.

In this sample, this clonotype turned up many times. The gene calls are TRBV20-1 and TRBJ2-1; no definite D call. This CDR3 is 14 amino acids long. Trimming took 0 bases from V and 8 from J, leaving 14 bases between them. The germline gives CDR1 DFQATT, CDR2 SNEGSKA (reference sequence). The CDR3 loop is CSAREPIYFYEQFF. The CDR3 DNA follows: TGCAGTGCTAGAGAACCGATTTATTTCTATGAGCAGTTCTTC.